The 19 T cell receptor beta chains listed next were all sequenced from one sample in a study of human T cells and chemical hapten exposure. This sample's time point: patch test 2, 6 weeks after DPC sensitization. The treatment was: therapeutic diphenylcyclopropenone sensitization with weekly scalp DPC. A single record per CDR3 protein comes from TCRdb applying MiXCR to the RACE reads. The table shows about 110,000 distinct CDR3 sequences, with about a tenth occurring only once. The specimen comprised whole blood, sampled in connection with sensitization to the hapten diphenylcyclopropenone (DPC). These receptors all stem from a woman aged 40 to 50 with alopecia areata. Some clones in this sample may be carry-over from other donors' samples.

The CDR3 DNA follows: TGCAGCGTTGGGGACCGGTTAGTTGGCGAGCAGTACTTC. Amino acid sequence: CSVGDRLVGEQYF. This sequence joins TRBV29-1 and TRBJ2-7, with D possibly being TRBD1 or TRBD2 (5 bases each). Per the germline V gene, CDR1 is SQVTM and CDR2 is ANQGSEA. V was cut by 4 bases and J by 6 bases, with 16 bases left in between. The CDR3 runs to 13 residues.

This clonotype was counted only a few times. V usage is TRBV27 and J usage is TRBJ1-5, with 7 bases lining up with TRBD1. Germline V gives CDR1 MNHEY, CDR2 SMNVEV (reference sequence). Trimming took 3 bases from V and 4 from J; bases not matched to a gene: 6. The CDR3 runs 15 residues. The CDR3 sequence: CASSFADRVNQPQHF. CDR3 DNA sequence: TGTGCCAGCAGTTTTGCAGACAGGGTAAATCAGCCCCAGCATTTT.

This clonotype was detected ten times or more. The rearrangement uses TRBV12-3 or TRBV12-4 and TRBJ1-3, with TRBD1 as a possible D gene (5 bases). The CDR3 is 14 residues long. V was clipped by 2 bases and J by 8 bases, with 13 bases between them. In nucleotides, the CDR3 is TGTGCCAGCAGTTTAAGGGGCGGTGGGGACACCATATATTTT. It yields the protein CASSLRGGGDTIYF.

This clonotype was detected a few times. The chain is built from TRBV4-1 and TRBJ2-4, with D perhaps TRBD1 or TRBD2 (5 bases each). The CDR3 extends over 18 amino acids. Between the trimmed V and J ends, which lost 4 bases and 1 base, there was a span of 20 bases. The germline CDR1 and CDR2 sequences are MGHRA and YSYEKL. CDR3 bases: TGCGCCAGCAGCCCTTACTCCGGGGACCTAAGCGCCAAAAACATTCAGTACTTC. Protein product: CASSPYSGDLSAKNIQYF.

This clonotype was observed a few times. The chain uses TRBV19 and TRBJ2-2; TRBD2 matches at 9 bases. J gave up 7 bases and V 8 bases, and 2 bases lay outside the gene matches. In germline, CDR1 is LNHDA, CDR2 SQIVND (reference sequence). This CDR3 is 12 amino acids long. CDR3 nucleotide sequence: TGTGCCAGTTTAGCGGGGGACGGGGAGCTGTTTTTT. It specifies CASLAGDGELFF.

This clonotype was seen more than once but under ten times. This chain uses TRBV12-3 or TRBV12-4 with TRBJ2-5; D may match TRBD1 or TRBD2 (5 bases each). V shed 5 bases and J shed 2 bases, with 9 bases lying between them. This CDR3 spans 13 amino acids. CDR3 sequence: CASSGTLQETQYF. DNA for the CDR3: TGTGCCAGCAGTGGGACGCTACAAGAGACCCAGTACTTC.

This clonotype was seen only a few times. The CDR3 is CASSRRETYEQYF. CDR3 DNA: TGTGCCAGCAGCCGCAGGGAAACCTACGAGCAGTACTTC. J is TRBJ2-7 and V is TRBV5-5; D is possibly TRBD1 (5 bases). Germline V lookup: CDR1 SGHKS, CDR2 YYEKEE (reference sequence). V lost 4 bases, J lost 2 bases, and 10 bases lay in between. The CDR3 length is 13 residues.

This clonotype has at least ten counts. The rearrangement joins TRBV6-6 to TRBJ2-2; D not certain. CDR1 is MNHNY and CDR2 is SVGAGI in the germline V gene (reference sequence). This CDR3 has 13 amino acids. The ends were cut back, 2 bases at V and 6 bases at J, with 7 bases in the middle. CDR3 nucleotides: TGTGCCAGCAGTTACGTCTTCCCCGGGGAGCTGTTTTTT. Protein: CASSYVFPGELFF.

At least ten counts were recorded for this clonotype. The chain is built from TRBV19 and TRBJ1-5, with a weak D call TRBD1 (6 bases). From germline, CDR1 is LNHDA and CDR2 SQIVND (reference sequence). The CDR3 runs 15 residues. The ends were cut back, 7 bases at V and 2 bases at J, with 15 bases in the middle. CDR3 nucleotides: TGTGCCAGTATTAGAGGGGGTGTTGGCAATCAGCCCCAGCATTTT. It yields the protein CASIRGGVGNQPQHF.

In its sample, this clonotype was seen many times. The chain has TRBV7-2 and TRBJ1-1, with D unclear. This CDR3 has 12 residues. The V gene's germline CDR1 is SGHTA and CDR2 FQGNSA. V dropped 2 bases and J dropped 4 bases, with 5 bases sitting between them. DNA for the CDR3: TGTGCCAGCAGCTTACGTTCCACTGAAGCTTTCTTT. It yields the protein CASSLRSTEAFF.

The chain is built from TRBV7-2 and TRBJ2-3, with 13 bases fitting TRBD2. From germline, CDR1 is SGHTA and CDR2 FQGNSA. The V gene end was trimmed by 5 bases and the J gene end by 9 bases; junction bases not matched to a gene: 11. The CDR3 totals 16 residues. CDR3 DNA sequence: TGTGCCAGCAGCGGCCGAACTAGCGGGGGGGCTTTGACGCAGTATTTT. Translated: CASSGRTSGGALTQYF.

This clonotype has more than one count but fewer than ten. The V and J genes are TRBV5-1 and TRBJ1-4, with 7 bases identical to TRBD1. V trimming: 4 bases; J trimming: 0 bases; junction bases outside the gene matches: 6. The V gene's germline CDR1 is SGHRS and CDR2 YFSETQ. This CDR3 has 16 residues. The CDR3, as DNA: TGCGCCAGCAGCGCGGGACAGACCTCAACTAATGAAAAACTGTTTTTT. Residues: CASSAGQTSTNEKLFF. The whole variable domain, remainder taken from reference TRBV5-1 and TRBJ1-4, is KAGVTQTPRYLIKTRGQQVTLSCSPISGHRSVSWYQQTPGQGLQFLFEYFSETQRNKGNFPGRFSGRQFSNSRSEMNVSTLELGDSALYLCASSAGQTSTNEKLFFGSGTQLSVL.

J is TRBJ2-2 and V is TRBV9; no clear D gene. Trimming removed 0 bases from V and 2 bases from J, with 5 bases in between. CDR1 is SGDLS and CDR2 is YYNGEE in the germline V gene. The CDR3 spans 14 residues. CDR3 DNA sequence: TGTGCCAGCAGCGTAGAGGTAAACACCGGGGAGCTGTTTTTT. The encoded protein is CASSVEVNTGELFF.

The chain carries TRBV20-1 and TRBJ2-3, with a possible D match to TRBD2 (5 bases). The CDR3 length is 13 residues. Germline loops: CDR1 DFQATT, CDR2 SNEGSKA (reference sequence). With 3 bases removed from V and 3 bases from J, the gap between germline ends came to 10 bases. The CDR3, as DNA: TGCAGTGCTAGTTTGGAGGTAACAGATACGCAGTATTTT. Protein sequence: CSASLEVTDTQYF.

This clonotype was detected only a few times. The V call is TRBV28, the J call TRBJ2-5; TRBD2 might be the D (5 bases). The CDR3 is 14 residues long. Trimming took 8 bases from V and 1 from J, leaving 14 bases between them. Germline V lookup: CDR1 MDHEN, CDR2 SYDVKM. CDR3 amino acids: CASGLVASQETQYF. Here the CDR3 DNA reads TGTGCCAGCGGACTGGTGGCCAGCCAAGAGACCCAGTACTTC.

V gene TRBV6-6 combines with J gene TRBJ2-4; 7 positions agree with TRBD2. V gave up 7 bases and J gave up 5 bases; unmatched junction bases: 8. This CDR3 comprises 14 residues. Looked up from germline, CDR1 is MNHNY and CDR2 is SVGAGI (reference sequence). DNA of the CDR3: TGTGCCAGCACTTGGGGGGGGAGCGAAAACATTCAGTACTTC. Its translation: CASTWGGSENIQYF.

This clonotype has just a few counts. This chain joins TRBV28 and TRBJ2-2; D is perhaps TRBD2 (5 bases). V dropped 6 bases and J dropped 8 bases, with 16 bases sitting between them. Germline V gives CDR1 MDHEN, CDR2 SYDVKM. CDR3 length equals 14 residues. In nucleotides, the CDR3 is TGTGCCAGCAGCCCAGAGGGCCGGGGAGGGGAGCTGTTTTTT. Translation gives CASSPEGRGGELFF.

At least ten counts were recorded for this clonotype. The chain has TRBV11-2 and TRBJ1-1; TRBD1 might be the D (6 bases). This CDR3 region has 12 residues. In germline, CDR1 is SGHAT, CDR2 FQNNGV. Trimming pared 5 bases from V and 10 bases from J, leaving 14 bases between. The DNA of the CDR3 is TGTGCCAGCAGCCCCACAGGGAGTGCAGCTTTCTTT. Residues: CASSPTGSAAFF.

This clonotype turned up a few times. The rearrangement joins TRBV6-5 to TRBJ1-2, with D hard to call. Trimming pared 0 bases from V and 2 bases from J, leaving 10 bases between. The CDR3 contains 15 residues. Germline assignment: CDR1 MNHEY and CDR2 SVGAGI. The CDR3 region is CASSYSAERNYGYTF. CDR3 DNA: TGTGCCAGCAGTTACTCCGCGGAGAGAAACTATGGCTACACCTTC.